Described below is a single TCR beta chain sequence and its context. Its antigen is not identified. The germline V gene has CDR1 SGHVS and CDR2 FNYEAQ. The CDR3 has 13 residues. Trimming removed 4 bases at V and 4 bases at J, with 8 bases between. The data are from a study of CD8 T cells in ankylosing spondylitis. Study outcomes and limitations: According to the report, clones linked to the disease were significantly enriched in matched synovial fluid samples taken from ankylosing spondylitis patients. What seemed typical of ankylosing spondylitis blood was a TCR beta motif built from 8 or 9 highly homologous variants.

TCRdb redid the calling of the 5' RACE reads with MiXCR, one entry per CDR3 protein. The sample yields about 210,000 distinct CDR3 sequences, approximately 7.3% seen once. The J gene is TRBJ1-5, the V gene TRBV7-6; D unclear. The sequence derives from a male donor with ankylosing spondylitis. Input material: blood, either unsorted or a sorted T cell fraction (not recorded which). The CDR3, as DNA: TGTGCCAGCAGCTCAAGTGTTAATCAGCCCCAGCATTTT. Translated: CASSSSVNQPQHF.